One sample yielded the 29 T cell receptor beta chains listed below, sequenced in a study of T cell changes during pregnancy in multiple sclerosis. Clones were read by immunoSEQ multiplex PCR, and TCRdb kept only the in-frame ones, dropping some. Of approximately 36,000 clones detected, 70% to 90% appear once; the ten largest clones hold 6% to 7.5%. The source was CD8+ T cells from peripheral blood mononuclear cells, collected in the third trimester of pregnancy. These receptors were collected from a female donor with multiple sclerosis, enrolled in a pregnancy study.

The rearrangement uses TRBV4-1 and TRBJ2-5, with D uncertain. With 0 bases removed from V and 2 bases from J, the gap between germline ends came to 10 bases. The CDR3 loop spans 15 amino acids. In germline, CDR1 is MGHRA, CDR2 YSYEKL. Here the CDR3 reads CASSQDTRIQETQYF. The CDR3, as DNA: TGCGCCAGCAGCCAAGATACCAGGATTCAAGAGACCCAGTACTTC.

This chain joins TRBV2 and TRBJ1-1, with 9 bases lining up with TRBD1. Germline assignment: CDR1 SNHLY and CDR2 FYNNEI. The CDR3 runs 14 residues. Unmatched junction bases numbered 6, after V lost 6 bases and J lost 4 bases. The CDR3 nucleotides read TGTGCCAGCAGCACACAGGGGGCGGCCACTGAAGCTTTCTTT. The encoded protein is CASSTQGAATEAFF.

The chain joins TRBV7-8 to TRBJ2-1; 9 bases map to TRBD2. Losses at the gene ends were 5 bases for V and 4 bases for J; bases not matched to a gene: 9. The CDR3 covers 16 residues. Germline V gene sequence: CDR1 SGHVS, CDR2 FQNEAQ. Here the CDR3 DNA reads TGTGCCAGCAGCCCGCCACTAGCGGGTCGATACAATGAGCAGTTCTTC. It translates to CASSPPLAGRYNEQFF.

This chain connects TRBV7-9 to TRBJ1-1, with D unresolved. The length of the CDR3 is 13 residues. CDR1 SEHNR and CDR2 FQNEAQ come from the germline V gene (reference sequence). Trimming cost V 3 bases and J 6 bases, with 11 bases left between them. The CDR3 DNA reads TGTGCCAGCAGCTTTCCCGTGGGCTCTGAAGCTTTCTTT. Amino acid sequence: CASSFPVGSEAFF.

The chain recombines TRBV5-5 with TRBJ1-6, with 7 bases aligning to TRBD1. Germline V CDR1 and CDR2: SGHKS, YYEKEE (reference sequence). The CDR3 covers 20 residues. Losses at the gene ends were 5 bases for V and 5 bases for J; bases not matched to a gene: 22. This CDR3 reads CASRPGRVRGEILDNSPLHF. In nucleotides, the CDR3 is TGTGCCAGCAGACCAGGTAGGGTCAGGGGGGAAATATTGGATAATTCACCCCTCCACTTT.

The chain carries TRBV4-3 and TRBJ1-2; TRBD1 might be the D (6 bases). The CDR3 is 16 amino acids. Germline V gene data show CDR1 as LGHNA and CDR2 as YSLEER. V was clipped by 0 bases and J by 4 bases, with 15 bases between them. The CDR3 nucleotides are TGCGCCAGCAGCCAAGATGTACAGGGAAAGGTCTATGGCTACACCTTC. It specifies CASSQDVQGKVYGYTF.

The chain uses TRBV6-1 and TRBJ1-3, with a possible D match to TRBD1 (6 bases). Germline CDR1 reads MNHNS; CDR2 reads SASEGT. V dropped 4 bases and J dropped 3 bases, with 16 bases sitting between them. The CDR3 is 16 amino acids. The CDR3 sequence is CASSGPVGAGGNTIYF. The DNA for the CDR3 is TGTGCCAGCAGTGGGCCGGTGGGGGCAGGTGGAAACACCATATATTTT.

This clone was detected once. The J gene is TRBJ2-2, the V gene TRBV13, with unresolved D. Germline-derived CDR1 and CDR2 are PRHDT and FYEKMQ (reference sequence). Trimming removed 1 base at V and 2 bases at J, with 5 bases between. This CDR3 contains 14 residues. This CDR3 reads CASSLEHNTGELFF. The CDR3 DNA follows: TGTGCCAGCAGCTTAGAACATAACACCGGGGAGCTGTTTTTT.

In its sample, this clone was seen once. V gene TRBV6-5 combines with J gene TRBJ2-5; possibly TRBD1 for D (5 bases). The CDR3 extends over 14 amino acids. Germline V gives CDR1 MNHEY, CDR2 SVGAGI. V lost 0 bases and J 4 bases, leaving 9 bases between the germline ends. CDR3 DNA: TGTGCCAGCAGTTACTCGATTCAGGGAGAGACCCAGTACTTC. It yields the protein CASSYSIQGETQYF.

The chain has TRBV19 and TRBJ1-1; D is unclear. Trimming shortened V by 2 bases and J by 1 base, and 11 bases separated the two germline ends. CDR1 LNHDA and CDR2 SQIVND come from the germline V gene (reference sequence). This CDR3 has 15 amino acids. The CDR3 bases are TGTGCCAGTAGTATAATACCGGGTTCGAACACTGAAGCTTTCTTT. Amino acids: CASSIIPGSNTEAFF.

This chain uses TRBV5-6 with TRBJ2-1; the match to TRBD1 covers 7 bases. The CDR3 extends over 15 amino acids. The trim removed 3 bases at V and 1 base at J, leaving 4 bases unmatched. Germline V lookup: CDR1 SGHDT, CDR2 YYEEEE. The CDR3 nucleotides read TGTGCCAGCAGCTGGGGACAGTTTTCCTACAATGAGCAGTTCTTC. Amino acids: CASSWGQFSYNEQFF.

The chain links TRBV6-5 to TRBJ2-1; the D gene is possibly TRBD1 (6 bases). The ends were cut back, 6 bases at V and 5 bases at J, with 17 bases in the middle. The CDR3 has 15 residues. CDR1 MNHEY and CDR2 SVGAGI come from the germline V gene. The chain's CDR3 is CASRYLRDNNNEQFF. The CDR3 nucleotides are TGTGCCAGCAGGTACCTCCGGGACAATAACAATGAGCAGTTCTTC.

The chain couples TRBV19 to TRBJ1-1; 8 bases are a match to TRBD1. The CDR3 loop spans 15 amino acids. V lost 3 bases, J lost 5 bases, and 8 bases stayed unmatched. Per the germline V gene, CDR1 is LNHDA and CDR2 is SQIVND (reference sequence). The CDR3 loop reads CASSISSGGRTEAFF. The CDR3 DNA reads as TGTGCCAGTAGTATCAGCTCAGGGGGCCGAACTGAAGCTTTCTTT.

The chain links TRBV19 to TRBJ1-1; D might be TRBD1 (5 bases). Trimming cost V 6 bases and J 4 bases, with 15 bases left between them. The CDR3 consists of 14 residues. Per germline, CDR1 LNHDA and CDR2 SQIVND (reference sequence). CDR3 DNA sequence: TGTGCCAGTAGATGGGCAGGGTGGGCCACTGAAGCTTTCTTT. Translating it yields CASRWAGWATEAFF.

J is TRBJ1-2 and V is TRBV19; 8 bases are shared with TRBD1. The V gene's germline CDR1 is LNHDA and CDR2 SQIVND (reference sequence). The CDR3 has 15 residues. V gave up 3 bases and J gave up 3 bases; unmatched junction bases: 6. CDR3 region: CASSIRTGKDYGYTF. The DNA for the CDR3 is TGTGCCAGTAGTATTCGGACAGGGAAGGACTATGGCTACACCTTC.

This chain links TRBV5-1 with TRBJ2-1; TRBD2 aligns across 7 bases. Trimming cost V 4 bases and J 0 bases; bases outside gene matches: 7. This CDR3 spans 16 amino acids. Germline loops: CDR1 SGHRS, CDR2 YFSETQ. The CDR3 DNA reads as TGCGCCAGCAGCCCCTGGGACTATCGCTCCTACAATGAGCAGTTCTTC. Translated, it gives CASSPWDYRSYNEQFF.

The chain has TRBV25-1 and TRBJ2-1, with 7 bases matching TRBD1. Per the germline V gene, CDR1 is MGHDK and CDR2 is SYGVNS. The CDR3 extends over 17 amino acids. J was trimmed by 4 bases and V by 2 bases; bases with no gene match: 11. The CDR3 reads CASSEGVGTEGYNEQFF. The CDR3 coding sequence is TGTGCCAGCAGTGAAGGGGTTGGGACAGAGGGGTACAATGAGCAGTTCTTC.

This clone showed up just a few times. Written as DNA, the CDR3 is TGTGCCAGCGGGACAGGGGCGAACACTGAAGCTTTCTTT. It yields the protein CASGTGANTEAFF. J is TRBJ1-1 and V is TRBV9, with 10 bases aligning to TRBD1. V lost 7 bases to trimming and J lost 1 base; unmatched junction nucleotides: 1. The germline gives CDR1 SGDLS, CDR2 YYNGEE. There are 13 residues in the CDR3.

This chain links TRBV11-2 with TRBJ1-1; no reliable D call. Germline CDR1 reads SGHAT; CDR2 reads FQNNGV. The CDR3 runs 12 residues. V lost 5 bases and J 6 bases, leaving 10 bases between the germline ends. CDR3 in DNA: TGTGCCAGCAGCACTGTACCCCCTGAAGCTTTCTTT. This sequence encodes CASSTVPPEAFF.

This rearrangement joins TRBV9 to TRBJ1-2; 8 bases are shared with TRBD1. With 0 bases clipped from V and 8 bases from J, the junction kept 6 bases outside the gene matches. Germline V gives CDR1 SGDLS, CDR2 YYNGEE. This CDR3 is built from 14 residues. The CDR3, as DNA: TGTGCCAGCAGCGTAGCGACAGGGGTTCGCGGCTACACCTTC. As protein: CASSVATGVRGYTF. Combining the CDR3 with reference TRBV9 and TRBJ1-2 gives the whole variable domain DSGVTQTPKHLITATGQRVTLRCSPRSGDLSVYWYQQSLDQGLQFLIQYYNGEERAKGNILERFSAQQFPDLHSELNLSSLELGDSALYFCASSVATGVRGYTFGSGTRLTVV.

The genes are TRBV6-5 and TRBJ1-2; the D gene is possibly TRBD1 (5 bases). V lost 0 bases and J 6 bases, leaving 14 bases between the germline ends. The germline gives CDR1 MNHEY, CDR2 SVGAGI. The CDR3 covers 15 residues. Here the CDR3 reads CASSYSRDAFNGYTF. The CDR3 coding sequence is TGTGCCAGCAGTTACTCGCGGGACGCGTTTAATGGCTACACCTTC.

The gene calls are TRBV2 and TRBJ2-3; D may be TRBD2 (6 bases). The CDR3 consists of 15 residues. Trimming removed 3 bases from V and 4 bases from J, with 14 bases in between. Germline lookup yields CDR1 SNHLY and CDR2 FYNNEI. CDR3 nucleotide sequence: TGTGCCAGCAGTGACCCCTCGGAGGGTGCAGATACGCAGTATTTT. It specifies CASSDPSEGADTQYF.

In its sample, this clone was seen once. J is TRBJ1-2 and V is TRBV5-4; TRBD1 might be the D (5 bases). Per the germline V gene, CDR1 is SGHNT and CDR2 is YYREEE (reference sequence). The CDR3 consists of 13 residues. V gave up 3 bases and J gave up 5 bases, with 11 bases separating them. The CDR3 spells CASSSWTPYGYTF. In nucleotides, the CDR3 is TGTGCCAGCAGCTCCTGGACACCATATGGCTACACCTTC.

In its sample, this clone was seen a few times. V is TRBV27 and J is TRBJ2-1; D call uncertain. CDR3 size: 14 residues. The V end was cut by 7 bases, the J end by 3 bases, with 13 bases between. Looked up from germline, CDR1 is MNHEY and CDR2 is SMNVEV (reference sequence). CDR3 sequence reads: CASKTPYSYNEQFF. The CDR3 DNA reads TGTGCCAGCAAGACACCCTATAGCTACAATGAGCAGTTCTTC.

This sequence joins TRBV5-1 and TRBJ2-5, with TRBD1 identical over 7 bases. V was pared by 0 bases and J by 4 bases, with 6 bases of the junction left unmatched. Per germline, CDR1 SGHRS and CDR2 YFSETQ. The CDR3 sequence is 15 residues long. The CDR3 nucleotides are TGCGCCAGCAGCTTGGAGGGGAACAGGGGAGAGACCCAGTACTTC. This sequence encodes CASSLEGNRGETQYF.

Here the CDR3 DNA reads TGTGCCAGCAGCGTGACAGATACCCATGGCTACACCTTC. Its translation: CASSVTDTHGYTF. This sequence joins TRBV9 and TRBJ1-2; weak D call: TRBD1 (5 bases). This CDR3 is built from 13 residues. Germline V lookup: CDR1 SGDLS, CDR2 YYNGEE. Between the trimmed V and J ends, which lost 2 bases and 6 bases, there was a span of 11 bases.

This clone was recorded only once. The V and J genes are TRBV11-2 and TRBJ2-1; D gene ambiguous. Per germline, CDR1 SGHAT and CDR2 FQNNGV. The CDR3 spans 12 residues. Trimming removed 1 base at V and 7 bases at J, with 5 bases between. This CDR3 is CASSLVGNEQFF. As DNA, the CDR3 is TGTGCCAGCAGCTTAGTCGGGAATGAGCAGTTCTTC. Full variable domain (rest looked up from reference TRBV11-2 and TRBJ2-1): EAGVAQSPRYKIIEKRQSVAFWCNPISGHATLYWYQQILGQGPKLLIQFQNNGVVDDSQLPKDRFSAERLKGVDSTLKIQPAKLEDSAVYLCASSLVGNEQFFGPGTRLTVL.

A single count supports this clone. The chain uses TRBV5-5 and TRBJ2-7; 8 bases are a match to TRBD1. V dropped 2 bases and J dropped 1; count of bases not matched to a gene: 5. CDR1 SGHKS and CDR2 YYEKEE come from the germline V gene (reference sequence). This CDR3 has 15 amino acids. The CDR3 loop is CASSFRDRSSYEQYF. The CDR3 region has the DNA TGTGCCAGCAGCTTCCGGGACAGGAGTTCCTACGAGCAGTACTTC.

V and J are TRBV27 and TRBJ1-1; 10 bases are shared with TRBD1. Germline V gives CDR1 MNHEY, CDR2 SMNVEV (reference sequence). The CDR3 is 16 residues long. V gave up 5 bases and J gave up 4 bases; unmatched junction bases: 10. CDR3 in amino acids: CASSTRDRGARTEAFF. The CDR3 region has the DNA TGTGCCAGCAGTACGAGGGACAGGGGCGCTCGCACTGAAGCTTTCTTT.